These 29 T cell receptor beta chains were sequenced from one sample in a study of shared clonotypes between healthy human individuals. TCRdb's table, derived via immunoSEQ multiplex PCR, lists solely in-frame clones and lacks some. The sample records approximately 720,000 clones, about two thirds being singletons. Sequencing was carried out using memory CD4+ T cells sorted from blood. Subset denoted: CD45RA-negative fraction. The receptors derive from a woman in her twenties or thirties in good health.

Points on this clone: Other DNA variants within this sample encode the same CDR3. The CDR3 region has the DNA TGTGCCAGTAAGCTAGCGGGAGGAAGCGGGGAGCTGTTTTTT. Translating gives CASKLAGGSGELFF. The V gene is TRBV19, the J gene TRBJ2-2; TRBD2 matches 11 bases. Germline CDR1 LNHDA, CDR2 SQIVND (reference sequence). V lost 7 bases, J lost 7 bases, and 5 bases stayed unmatched. The CDR3 has 14 residues.

This clone was seen more than once but under ten times. The chain couples TRBV4-1 to TRBJ1-4; 7 positions match TRBD1. J was trimmed by 5 bases and V by 5 bases; bases with no gene match: 8. This CDR3 has 15 amino acids. Germline V lookup: CDR1 MGHRA, CDR2 YSYEKL. The CDR3 region has the DNA TGCGCCAGCAGCGCCATGACAGGGAGGAATGAAAAACTGTTTTTT. This codes for CASSAMTGRNEKLFF.

The CDR3 coding sequence is TGTGCCAGCAGTACCACAGGTGCCACCGGGGAGCTGTTTTTT. This gives the protein CASSTTGATGELFF. V usage is TRBV25-1 and J usage is TRBJ2-2, with a tentative D call TRBD1 (5 bases). CDR3 length: 14 residues. V lost 5 bases and J 4 bases, leaving 11 bases between the germline ends. CDR1 and CDR2 from the germline V gene are MGHDK and SYGVNS.

This clone was detected a few times. The chain carries TRBV29-1 and TRBJ2-7, with unresolved D. Germline values: CDR1 SQVTM, CDR2 ANQGSEA. The CDR3 consists of 17 residues. V was clipped by 4 bases and J by 3 bases, with 25 bases between them. CDR3 in amino acids: CSVGRWTKDGLSYEQYF. The CDR3 nucleotides are TGCAGCGTTGGACGTTGGACGAAGGACGGCTTGAGCTACGAGCAGTACTTC.

This clone was counted between two and nine times. Other DNA sequences from this sample encode an identical CDR3 as well. V and J are TRBV29-1 and TRBJ2-3; D unresolved. CDR3 length: 12 amino acids. Per germline, CDR1 SQVTM and CDR2 ANQGSEA. The V gene lost 3 bases and the J gene lost 1 base, with 5 bases spanning the gap. The CDR3 is CSVDKGTDTQYF. The CDR3, as DNA: TGCAGCGTTGACAAGGGCACAGATACGCAGTATTTT.

The chain is built from TRBV7-7 and TRBJ2-5; D is perhaps TRBD1 (6 bases). The V gene's germline CDR1 is SSHAT and CDR2 FNYEAQ (reference sequence). Between the trimmed V and J ends, which lost 6 bases and 7 bases, there was a span of 15 bases. CDR3 length equals 13 residues. The CDR3 spells CASSRRQEATQYF. For the CDR3, the DNA is TGTGCCAGCAGTCGTAGACAGGAGGCGACCCAGTACTTC. Full variable domain (rest looked up from reference TRBV7-7 and TRBJ2-5): GAGVSQSPRYKVTKRGQDVTLRCDPISSHATLYWYQQALGQGPEFLTYFNYEAQPDKSGLPSDRFSAERPEGSISTLTIQRTEQRDSAMYRCASSRRQEATQYFGPGTRLLVL.

V usage is TRBV11-3 and J usage is TRBJ2-7; D not certain. The CDR3 has 13 amino acids. The germline V gene encodes CDR1 SGHNT and CDR2 YENEEA. The V end lost 1 base, the J end lost 4 bases, and 8 bases lay between the germline ends. This CDR3 reads CASSLGGEYEQYF. DNA for the CDR3: TGTGCCAGCAGCTTAGGAGGCGAATACGAGCAGTACTTC.

Concerning this clone: In the same sample, other DNA sequences code for this CDR3. The genes are TRBV5-1 and TRBJ1-4; 10 nucleotides line up with TRBD1. Germline CDR1 SGHRS, CDR2 YFSETQ. This CDR3 has 14 amino acids. V dropped 5 bases and J dropped 6; count of bases not matched to a gene: 4. Here the CDR3 DNA reads TGCGCCAGCAGTTCCGGGACAGGGGATGAAAAACTGTTTTTT. It specifies CASSSGTGDEKLFF.

A single count supports this clone. The genes are TRBV7-2 and TRBJ1-2; D uncertain. Germline lookup yields CDR1 SGHTA and CDR2 FQGNSA. The CDR3 runs to 14 residues. V lost 1 base, J lost 4 bases, and 10 bases lay in between. DNA for the CDR3: TGTGCCAGCAGCTTAGAATGGGGAGGCTATGGCTACACCTTC. Translated, it gives CASSLEWGGYGYTF.

The chain uses TRBV7-3 and TRBJ2-7, with a weak D call TRBD1 (6 bases). The ends were cut back, 5 bases at V and 2 bases at J, with 13 bases in the middle. There are 14 residues in the CDR3. Germline CDR1 reads SGHTA; CDR2 reads FQGTGA. The CDR3 DNA sequence: TGTGCCAGCAGCCCGGGTGGGGGCACCTACGAGCAGTACTTC. Amino acid sequence: CASSPGGGTYEQYF.

The rearrangement links TRBV4-1 to TRBJ2-7, with 14 bases fitting TRBD2. The CDR3 length is 18 residues. Germline V gene lookup returns CDR1 MGHRA and CDR2 YSYEKL. V lost 3 bases to trimming and J lost 6 bases; unmatched junction nucleotides: 13. The DNA of the CDR3 is TGCGCCAGCAGCCAGGAATCCGGGACTAGCGGGAGACAGGGCGAGCAGTACTTC. Amino acids: CASSQESGTSGRQGEQYF.

The rearrangement joins TRBV6-5 to TRBJ1-1, with 9 bases matching TRBD1. The V segment lost 5 bases and the J segment 5 bases; nucleotides outside the gene matches: 6. The germline V gene has CDR1 MNHEY and CDR2 SVGAGI. The CDR3 is made up of 14 amino acids. CDR3 sequence (DNA): TGTGCCAGCAGTCGCAACAGGGGGCGAACTGAAGCTTTCTTT. Residues: CASSRNRGRTEAFF.

This clone has a single count. The chain carries TRBV27 and TRBJ1-1, with D unclear. This CDR3 region has 11 residues. Deletions cut 7 bases from V and 5 bases from J, with 8 bases between. Per the germline V gene, CDR1 is MNHEY and CDR2 is SMNVEV (reference sequence). In DNA, the CDR3 is TGTGCCAGCATGGGTGGGACTGAAGCTTTCTTT. This codes for CASMGGTEAFF.

This clone was observed a handful of times. V usage is TRBV5-1 and J usage is TRBJ2-7, with 11 bases identical to TRBD2. The germline V gene encodes CDR1 SGHRS and CDR2 YFSETQ. J lost 5 bases, V lost 4 bases, and 8 bases had no gene match. This CDR3 is built from 15 residues. This CDR3 is CASSELAGVYNEQYF. CDR3 nucleotide sequence: TGCGCCAGCAGCGAACTAGCGGGAGTCTATAACGAGCAGTACTTC.

This chain links TRBV7-9 with TRBJ2-1, with no clear D. The CDR3 runs to 14 residues. Per the germline V gene, CDR1 is SEHNR and CDR2 is FQNEAQ (reference sequence). The V end was cut by 1 base, the J end by 12 bases, with 16 bases between. The CDR3: CASSLVSSSMRQFF. CDR3 nucleotide sequence: TGTGCCAGCAGCTTAGTATCCTCCTCAATGAGGCAGTTCTTC.

The V gene is TRBV5-1, the J gene TRBJ2-7; 7 nucleotides agree with TRBD1. Trimming removed 4 bases from V and 7 bases from J; junction bases left unmatched: 8. CDR3 length equals 13 residues. Germline loops: CDR1 SGHRS, CDR2 YFSETQ. This CDR3 reads CASSKDAQGEQYF. The CDR3 DNA is TGCGCCAGCAGCAAGGACGCACAGGGGGAGCAGTACTTC.

The table lists this clone with a few counts. V and J are TRBV5-1 and TRBJ2-7, with a tentative D call TRBD2 (6 bases). V was pared by 2 bases and J by 4 bases, with 16 bases between. Germline V gene sequence: CDR1 SGHRS, CDR2 YFSETQ. The CDR3 consists of 15 residues. The CDR3 loop reads CASSFVGGEEYEQYF. For the CDR3, the DNA is TGCGCCAGCAGCTTCGTAGGCGGGGAGGAGTACGAGCAGTACTTC.

The chain combines TRBV19 with TRBJ1-1; D is unclear. This CDR3 region has 15 residues. The V and J ends lost 6 bases and 0 bases respectively, with 14 bases between them. The germline V gene encodes CDR1 LNHDA and CDR2 SQIVND (reference sequence). The CDR3 protein is CASRPVAWVNTEAFF. The CDR3, as DNA: TGTGCCAGTAGACCCGTAGCTTGGGTGAACACTGAAGCTTTCTTT.

The chain is built from TRBV28 and TRBJ2-1, with 8 nucleotides matching TRBD2. This CDR3 region has 16 residues. The V gene end was trimmed by 1 base and the J gene end by 6 bases; junction bases not matched to a gene: 8. Germline values: CDR1 MDHEN, CDR2 SYDVKM. This CDR3 reads CASSLLNREGRNEQFF. In DNA, the CDR3 is TGTGCCAGCAGTTTATTAAATCGGGAGGGCCGCAATGAGCAGTTCTTC.

This chain joins TRBV2 and TRBJ1-2, with 10 bases fitting TRBD1. With 6 bases clipped from V and 8 bases from J, the junction kept 12 bases outside the gene matches. The germline V gene has CDR1 SNHLY and CDR2 FYNNEI. The CDR3 covers 15 residues. CDR3 region: CASRDPGTGVNGYTF. The CDR3 DNA is TGTGCCAGCAGAGATCCCGGGACAGGGGTAAACGGCTACACCTTC.

V and J are TRBV5-1 and TRBJ2-1, with TRBD2 identical over 8 bases. CDR1 and CDR2 (germline): SGHRS, YFSETQ. The CDR3 covers 18 residues. V shed 2 bases, J shed 0 bases, and the junction held 10 bases outside the gene matches. The CDR3 sequence: CASSFPTLSGSSYNEQFF. CDR3 DNA sequence: TGCGCCAGCAGCTTCCCAACTTTAAGCGGGAGCTCCTACAATGAGCAGTTCTTC.

This clone was counted only a few times. The rearrangement uses TRBV28 and TRBJ2-2, with a tentative D call TRBD2 (6 bases). CDR3 length: 14 residues. CDR1 MDHEN and CDR2 SYDVKM come from the germline V gene. V shed 3 bases and J shed 6 bases, with 11 bases lying between them. Here the CDR3 DNA reads TGTGCCAGCAGTTTCGCCCTAGCGTCCGGGGAGCTGTTTTTT. This gives the protein CASSFALASGELFF. Combining the CDR3 with reference TRBV28 and TRBJ2-2 gives the whole variable domain DVKVTQSSRYLVKRTGEKVFLECVQDMDHENMFWYRQDPGLGLRLIYFSYDVKMKEKGDIPEGYSVSREKKERFSLILESASTNQTSMYLCASSFALASGELFFGEGSRLTVL.

The chain has TRBV11-2 and TRBJ2-4; D is unresolved. Germline V gene data show CDR1 as SGHAT and CDR2 as FQNNGV. V was pared by 6 bases and J by 0 bases, with 9 bases between. This CDR3 has 14 amino acids. CDR3 amino acids: CASRPGLAKNIQYF. The CDR3 coding sequence is TGTGCCAGCAGACCCGGCCTAGCCAAAAACATTCAGTACTTC.

The V and J genes are TRBV7-3 and TRBJ2-1; D ambiguous. Per the germline V gene, CDR1 is SGHTA and CDR2 is FQGTGA. Trimming removed 0 bases from V and 3 bases from J, with 0 bases in between. The CDR3 runs to 12 residues. The CDR3 DNA follows: TGTGCCAGCAGCTTAACCTACAATGAGCAGTTCTTC. Translation gives CASSLTYNEQFF.

The gene calls are TRBV19 and TRBJ2-5; the match to TRBD2 covers 10 bases. The V gene's germline CDR1 is LNHDA and CDR2 SQIVND (reference sequence). The junction had 2 bases not matched to a gene; V was cut back by 3 bases and J by 4 bases. CDR3 length: 14 residues. CDR3 DNA: TGTGCCAGTAGTATGGTAGCGGGAGGAGAGACCCAGTACTTC. Protein product: CASSMVAGGETQYF.

The chain combines TRBV2 with TRBJ2-1; 7 bases match TRBD1. This CDR3 is built from 14 residues. Germline lookup yields CDR1 SNHLY and CDR2 FYNNEI. Trimming cost V 6 bases and J 6 bases; bases outside gene matches: 8. For the CDR3, the DNA is TGTGCCAGCAGCAGGACAGGTGCTGGCAATGAGCAGTTCTTC. Protein sequence: CASSRTGAGNEQFF. Based on the CDR3 plus reference TRBV2 and TRBJ2-1, the full variable domain is EPEVTQTPSHQVTQMGQEVILRCVPISNHLYFYWYRQILGQKVEFLVSFYNNEISEKSEIFDDQFSVERPDGSNFTLKIRSTKLEDSAMYFCASSRTGAGNEQFFGPGTRLTVL.

The V gene is TRBV9, the J gene TRBJ2-1, with 12 bases identical to TRBD2. Unmatched junction bases numbered 9, after V lost 4 bases and J lost 7 bases. CDR1 and CDR2 (germline): SGDLS, YYNGEE. CDR3 length: 16 residues. The CDR3, as DNA: TGTGCCAGCAGCTCTCGGACTAGCGGGACGGGGAATGAGCAGTTCTTC. This sequence encodes CASSSRTSGTGNEQFF.

The chain links TRBV2 to TRBJ2-1; 11 bases fit TRBD2. The CDR3 consists of 15 residues. Germline lookup yields CDR1 SNHLY and CDR2 FYNNEI. The junction had 8 bases not matched to a gene; V was cut back by 5 bases and J by 8 bases. The CDR3 spells CASSLLAGVSDEQFF. The CDR3 DNA sequence: TGTGCCAGCAGTTTACTAGCGGGAGTATCGGATGAGCAGTTCTTC.

Note on this clone: The sample has other DNA sequences that encode this CDR3 too. The chain combines TRBV18 with TRBJ2-6; D is uncertain. Germline V gene data show CDR1 as KGHSH and CDR2 as LQKENI. The ends were cut back, 5 bases at V and 0 bases at J, with 5 bases in the middle. The CDR3 is made up of 14 amino acids. The DNA of the CDR3 is TGTGCCAGCTCAGGGGACTCTGGGGCCAACGTCCTGACTTTC. Residues: CASSGDSGANVLTF. Complete variable domain (other parts from reference TRBV18 and TRBJ2-6): NAGVMQNPRHLVRRRGQEARLRCSPMKGHSHVYWYRQLPEEGLKFMVYLQKENIIDESGMPKERFSAEFPKEGPSILRIQQVVRGDSAAYFCASSGDSGANVLTFGAGSRLTVL.